This TCR beta chain was captured in a study of Ad26.COV2.S vaccination and SARS-CoV-2 variants. Study-level findings and limits: People given the vaccine had a wider spike-specific TCR breadth than placebo recipients did.

Libraries were prepared by immunoSEQ multiplex PCR; TCRdb keeps only in-frame clonotypes and omits some of them. The repertoire holds about 400,000 clones, with around 92% as singletons. As concerns this clone: No antigen is known for it.

The treatment here: roughly 19 received Ad26.COV2.S at low or high dose, single or two shots; several received placebo; per-sample allocation not given. At day 63 after the first vaccine or placebo injection, samples were drawn. This adult donor, from Boston, was 18-55 years old. The CDR3 loop spans 16 amino acids. V lost 1 base and J 0 bases, leaving 9 bases between the germline ends. The germline CDR1 and CDR2 sequences are SEHNR and FQNEAQ (reference sequence). The sequencing used peripheral blood, collected in a trial of Ad26.COV2.S vaccine versus placebo. The source is a person aged 18 to 59 who received the Ad26.COV2.S COVID-19 vaccine or a placebo. J is TRBJ1-4 and V is TRBV7-9; D ambiguous. The CDR3 DNA is TGTGCCAGCAGCTTAGTCAGTGCAGCAACTAATGAAAAACTGTTTTTT. Protein sequence: CASSLVSAATNEKLFF. The full variable domain, with the rest looked up from reference TRBV7-9 and TRBJ1-4, is DTGVSQNPRHKITKRGQNVTFRCDPISEHNRLYWYRQTLGQGPEFLTYFQNEAQLEKSRLLSDRFSAERPKGSFSTLEIQRTEQGDSAMYLCASSLVSAATNEKLFFGSGTQLSVL.